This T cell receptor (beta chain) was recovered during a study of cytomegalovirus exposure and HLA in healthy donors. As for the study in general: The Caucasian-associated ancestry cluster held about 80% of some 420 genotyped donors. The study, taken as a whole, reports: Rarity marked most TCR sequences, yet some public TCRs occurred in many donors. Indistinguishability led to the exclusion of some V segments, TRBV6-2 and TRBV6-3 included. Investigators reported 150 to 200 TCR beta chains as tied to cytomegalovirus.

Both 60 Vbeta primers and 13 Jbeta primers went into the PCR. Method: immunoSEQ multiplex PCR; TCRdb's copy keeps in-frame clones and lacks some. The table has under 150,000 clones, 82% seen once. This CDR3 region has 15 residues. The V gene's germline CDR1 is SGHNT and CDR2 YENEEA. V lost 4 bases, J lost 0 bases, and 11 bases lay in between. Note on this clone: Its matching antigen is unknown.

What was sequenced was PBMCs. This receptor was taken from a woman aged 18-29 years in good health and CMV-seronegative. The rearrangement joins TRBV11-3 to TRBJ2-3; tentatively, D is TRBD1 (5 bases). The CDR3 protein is CASSSRTRSTDTQYF. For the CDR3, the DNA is TGTGCCAGCAGCTCCCGGACAAGGAGCACAGATACGCAGTATTTT. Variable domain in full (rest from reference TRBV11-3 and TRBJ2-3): EAGVVQSPRYKIIEKKQPVAFWCNPISGHNTLYWYLQNLGQGPELLIRYENEEAVDDSQLPKDRFSAERLKGVDSTLKIQPAELGDSAVYLCASSSRTRSTDTQYFGPGTRLTVL.